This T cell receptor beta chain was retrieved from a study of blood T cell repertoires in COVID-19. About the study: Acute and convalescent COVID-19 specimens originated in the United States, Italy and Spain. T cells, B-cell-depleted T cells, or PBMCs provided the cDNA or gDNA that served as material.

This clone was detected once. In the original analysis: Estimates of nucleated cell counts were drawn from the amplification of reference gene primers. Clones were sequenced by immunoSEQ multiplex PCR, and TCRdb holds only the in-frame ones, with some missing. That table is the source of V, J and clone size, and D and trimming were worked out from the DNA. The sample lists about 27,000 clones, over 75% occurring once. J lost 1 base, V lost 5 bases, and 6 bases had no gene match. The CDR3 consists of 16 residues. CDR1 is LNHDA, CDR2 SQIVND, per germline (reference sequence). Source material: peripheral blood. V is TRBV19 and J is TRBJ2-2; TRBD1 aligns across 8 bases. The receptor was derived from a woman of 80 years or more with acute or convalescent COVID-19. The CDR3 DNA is TGTGCCAGTAGTTACTGGGGACAGGTGAACACCGGGGAGCTGTTTTTT. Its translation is CASSYWGQVNTGELFF. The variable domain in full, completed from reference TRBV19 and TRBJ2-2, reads DGGITQSPKYLFRKEGQNVTLSCEQNLNHDAMYWYRQDPGQGLRLIYYSQIVNDFQKGDIAEGYSVSREKKESFPLTVTSAQKNPTAFYLCASSYWGQVNTGELFFGEGSRLTVL.